This TCR beta chain derives from a study of blood T cells in healthy people across ages. Looking at the study overall: About one barcoded beta molecule was captured per two T cells (by template switching). Overall study findings and caveats: A greater number of naive CD4+ cells and higher diversity distinguished long-lived donors from aged donors.

Concerning this clonotype: Its antigen is currently unknown.

Germline CDR1 MNHEY, CDR2 SVGAGI. This CDR3 has 15 residues. The V end lost 0 bases, the J end lost 8 bases, and 14 bases lay between the germline ends. PCR was performed a second time for 7 to 11 cycles using a sample-barcoded 5' primer and a J-beta primer mix. TCRdb recomputed calls from the 5' RACE reads with MiXCR, one row per CDR3 protein. The sample contains about 1.8 million distinct CDR3 sequences, 49% of which appear only once. Donors were systemically healthy Caucasian individuals from Russia aged roughly 6 to 100 years. What was sequenced was blood. The chain is built from TRBV6-5 and TRBJ2-1; D not resolved. The source of this sequence is a woman aged 40 to 50 in good health. The CDR3 sequence: CASSYSKAVRDEQFF. DNA for the CDR3: TGTGCCAGCAGTTACTCGAAGGCAGTTAGGGATGAGCAGTTCTTC.